Detailed here is one T cell receptor beta chain. Its target is unknown. With the read ending 3 residues before the CDR3 end, the germline J gene is used to fill in that end. This entry is derived from a study of T cells in women clearing cervical HPV infection. Turning to the study itself: For cases, blood was sampled a median roughly 150 days after lesion detection, interquartile range about 90 to 230 days.

Regarding the study as a whole: Cases and controls were distinguished at AUC 0.83 by richness and V genes.

This CDR3 spans 15 amino acids. The junction had 7 bases not matched to a gene; V was cut back by 5 bases and J by 3 bases. Per the germline V gene, CDR1 is SGHRS and CDR2 is YFSETQ. Profiling relied on immunoSEQ multiplex PCR, and the TCRdb table lists in-frame clones only, not all of them. This table lists some 20,000 clones. This TCR derives from a woman aged 18-70 years with a cervical HPV16 infection that either progressed to CIN3+ or cleared (not recorded which). Specimen: blood buffy coat. The chain combines TRBV5-1 with TRBJ2-1, with 8 bases identical to TRBD1. CDR3 amino acids: CASRPQDRGYNEQFF. CDR3 DNA (partial): TGCGCCAGCAGGCCGCAAGACAGGGGCTACAATGAG.